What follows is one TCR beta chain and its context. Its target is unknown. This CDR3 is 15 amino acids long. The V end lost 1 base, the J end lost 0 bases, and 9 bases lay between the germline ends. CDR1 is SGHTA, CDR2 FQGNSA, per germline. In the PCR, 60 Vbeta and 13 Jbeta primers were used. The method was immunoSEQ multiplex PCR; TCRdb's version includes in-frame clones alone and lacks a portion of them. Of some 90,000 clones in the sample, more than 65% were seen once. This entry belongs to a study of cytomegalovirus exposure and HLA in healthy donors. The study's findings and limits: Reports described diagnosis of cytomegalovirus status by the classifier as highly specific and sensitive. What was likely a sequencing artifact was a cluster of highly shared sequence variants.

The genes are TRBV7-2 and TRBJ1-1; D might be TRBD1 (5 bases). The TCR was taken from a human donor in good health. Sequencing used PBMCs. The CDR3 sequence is CASSLEWGMNTEAFF. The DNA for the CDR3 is TGTGCCAGCAGCTTAGAGTGGGGCATGAACACTGAAGCTTTCTTT.